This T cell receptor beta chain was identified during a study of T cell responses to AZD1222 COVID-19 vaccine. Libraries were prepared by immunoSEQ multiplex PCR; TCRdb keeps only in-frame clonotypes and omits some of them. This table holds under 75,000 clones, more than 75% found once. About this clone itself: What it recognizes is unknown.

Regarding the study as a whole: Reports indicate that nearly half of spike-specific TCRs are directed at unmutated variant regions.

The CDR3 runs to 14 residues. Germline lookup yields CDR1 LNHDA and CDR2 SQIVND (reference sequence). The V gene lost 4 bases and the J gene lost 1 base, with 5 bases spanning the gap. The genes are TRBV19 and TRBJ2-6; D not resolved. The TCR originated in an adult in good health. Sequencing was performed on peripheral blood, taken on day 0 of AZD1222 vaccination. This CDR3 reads CASSTVSGANVLTF. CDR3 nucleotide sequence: TGTGCCAGTAGTACGGTTTCTGGGGCCAACGTCCTGACTTTC. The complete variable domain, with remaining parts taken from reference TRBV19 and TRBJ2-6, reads DGGITQSPKYLFRKEGQNVTLSCEQNLNHDAMYWYRQDPGQGLRLIYYSQIVNDFQKGDIAEGYSVSREKKESFPLTVTSAQKNPTAFYLCASSTVSGANVLTFGAGSRLTVL.